This T cell receptor (beta chain) originates from a study of PD-1 blockade in classical Hodgkin lymphoma. The CDR3 is made up of 15 amino acids. The ends were cut back, 3 bases at V and 5 bases at J, with 17 bases in the middle. CDR1 SGHRS and CDR2 YFSETQ come from the germline V gene. Every patient was affected by relapse after autologous stem cell transplantation, while exposure to brentuximab vedotin was not uniform. Generated by immunoSEQ multiplex PCR, the TCRdb table keeps only in-frame clones and is missing some. The sample shows over 80,000 clones, around 90% of them seen only once. This specimen was peripheral blood mononuclear cells (PBMCs), taken at baseline. This sequence was found in a human donor with classical Hodgkin lymphoma. The J gene is TRBJ2-5, the V gene TRBV5-1; no firm D call. CDR3 in DNA: TGCGCCAGCAGCTACGGATTAATAGGAAAGGAGACCCAGTACTTC. This sequence encodes CASSYGLIGKETQYF.